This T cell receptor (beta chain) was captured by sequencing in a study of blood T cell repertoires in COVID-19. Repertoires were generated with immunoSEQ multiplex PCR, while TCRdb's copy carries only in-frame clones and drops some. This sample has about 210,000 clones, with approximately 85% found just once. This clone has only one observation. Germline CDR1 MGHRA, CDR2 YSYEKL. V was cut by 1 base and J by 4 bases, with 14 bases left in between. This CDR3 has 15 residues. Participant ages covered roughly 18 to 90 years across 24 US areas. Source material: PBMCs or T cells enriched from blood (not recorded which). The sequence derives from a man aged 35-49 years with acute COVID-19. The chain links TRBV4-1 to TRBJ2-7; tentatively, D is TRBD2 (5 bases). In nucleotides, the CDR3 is TGCGCCAGCAGCCAAGTTGGCCGGGGAAGGTACGAGCAGTACTTC. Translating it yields CASSQVGRGRYEQYF.